The 24 T cell receptor beta chains below come from one sample, sequenced in a study of OX40 agonist ivuxolimab in advanced cancers. Only in-frame clones appear in the TCRdb table, and some are missing; sequencing was by immunoSEQ multiplex PCR. The sample contains about 26,000 clones, 75% to 90% of which appear only once. Source: CD4+ or CD8+ T cells sorted from blood, taken in a trial of the OX40 agonist ivuxolimab. These receptors were obtained from an adult with an advanced solid tumor such as melanoma, head and neck, liver or kidney cancer.

This chain uses TRBV27 with TRBJ1-6, with D possibly matching TRBD1 (6 bases). Per germline, CDR1 MNHEY and CDR2 SMNVEV (reference sequence). CDR3 size: 16 residues. Between the trimmed V and J ends, which lost 3 bases and 8 bases, there was a span of 17 bases. In nucleotides, the CDR3 is TGTGCCAGCAGTTTCTACAGGGAAAGGATAGATTCACCCCTCCACTTT. This gives the protein CASSFYRERIDSPLHF.

The rearrangement links TRBV27 to TRBJ1-1, with a tentative D call TRBD1 (6 bases). This CDR3 has 13 residues. Germline V gene data show CDR1 as MNHEY and CDR2 as SMNVEV (reference sequence). The germline V and J ends were trimmed by 6 bases and 4 bases, with 12 bases remaining between them. The CDR3 sequence: CASRQGSGTEAFF. CDR3 coding DNA: TGTGCCAGCAGACAGGGTTCGGGCACTGAAGCTTTCTTT.

This chain joins TRBV6-1 and TRBJ1-5, with D unclear. Germline V gives CDR1 MNHNS, CDR2 SASEGT. CDR3 length equals 12 residues. Trimming pared 3 bases from V and 4 bases from J, leaving 4 bases between. The CDR3 bases are TGTGCCAGCAGTGATTGGAATCAGCCCCAGCATTTT. Its protein product is CASSDWNQPQHF.

The J gene is TRBJ1-1, the V gene TRBV25-1; D unresolved. The V gene lost 8 bases and the J gene lost 0 bases, with 4 bases spanning the gap. The CDR3 consists of 11 residues. Germline V gene lookup returns CDR1 MGHDK and CDR2 SYGVNS. The CDR3 coding sequence is TGTGCCAGCGTGATGAACACTGAAGCTTTCTTT. Its translation is CASVMNTEAFF.

The genes are TRBV4-2 and TRBJ2-7, with 9 bases lining up with TRBD2. Losses at the gene ends were 0 bases for V and 2 bases for J; bases not matched to a gene: 5. The CDR3 has 16 residues. CDR1 LGHNA and CDR2 YNFKEQ come from the germline V gene. The CDR3 region is CASSQELAGYTYEQYF. The CDR3 DNA follows: TGTGCCAGCAGCCAAGAACTAGCGGGCTACACCTACGAGCAGTACTTC.

This chain joins TRBV13 and TRBJ2-1; 9 bases match TRBD2. CDR3 length equals 15 residues. Trimming removed 5 bases from V and 9 bases from J; junction bases left unmatched: 11. Looked up from germline, CDR1 is PRHDT and CDR2 is FYEKMQ (reference sequence). The CDR3 region is CASSPTAGGLREQFF. CDR3 nucleotide sequence: TGTGCCAGCAGCCCCACAGCGGGGGGCCTCCGTGAGCAGTTCTTC.

The chain employs TRBV19 and TRBJ1-1; TRBD1 is a possible D gene (5 bases). V was clipped by 3 bases and J by 1 base, with 9 bases between them. The CDR3 has 14 amino acids. Germline assignment: CDR1 LNHDA and CDR2 SQIVND (reference sequence). The CDR3 DNA sequence: TGTGCCAGTAGTATCGGTGGGGGGAACACTGAAGCTTTCTTT. Translation gives CASSIGGGNTEAFF.

The chain couples TRBV6-5 to TRBJ2-7; D is uncertain. This CDR3 has 13 residues. Germline V lookup: CDR1 MNHEY, CDR2 SVGAGI. Deletions cut 2 bases from V and 3 bases from J, with 8 bases between. The CDR3 region is CASSYAADYEQYF. The CDR3 bases are TGTGCCAGCAGTTACGCTGCGGACTACGAGCAGTACTTC.

The V call is TRBV7-9, the J call TRBJ1-1, with unresolved D. The ends were cut back, 2 bases at V and 0 bases at J, with 4 bases in the middle. The CDR3 has 13 amino acids. Germline-derived CDR1 and CDR2 are SEHNR and FQNEAQ (reference sequence). This CDR3 is CASSLIVNTEAFF. DNA of the CDR3: TGTGCCAGCAGCTTAATCGTGAACACTGAAGCTTTCTTT.

As concerns this clone: Other DNA variants within this sample encode the same CDR3. The chain employs TRBV5-1 and TRBJ1-1; D gene ambiguous. From germline, CDR1 is SGHRS and CDR2 YFSETQ. V was cut by 0 bases and J by 2 bases, with 17 bases left in between. The CDR3 has 17 amino acids. This CDR3 reads CASSLGAQLAQNTEAFF. The CDR3 bases are TGCGCCAGCAGCTTGGGGGCACAATTAGCCCAAAACACTGAAGCTTTCTTT. The whole variable domain, remainder taken from reference TRBV5-1 and TRBJ1-1, is KAGVTQTPRYLIKTRGQQVTLSCSPISGHRSVSWYQQTPGQGLQFLFEYFSETQRNKGNFPGRFSGRQFSNSRSEMNVSTLELGDSALYLCASSLGAQLAQNTEAFFGQGTRLTVV.

The chain couples TRBV5-1 to TRBJ2-5, with TRBD1 matching 11 bases. The J segment lost 6 bases and the V segment lost 4 bases, leaving 11 bases of the junction unmatched. Germline V lookup: CDR1 SGHRS, CDR2 YFSETQ. This CDR3 is 16 amino acids long. The CDR3 spells CASSLGTGGRMQTQYF. In DNA, the CDR3 is TGCGCCAGCAGCCTAGGGACAGGGGGGCGCATGCAGACCCAGTACTTC.

This clone was picked up a small number of times. The rearrangement uses TRBV13 and TRBJ1-1; TRBD1 aligns across 8 bases. The germline V gene has CDR1 PRHDT and CDR2 FYEKMQ (reference sequence). V shed 2 bases, J shed 2 bases, and the junction held 7 bases outside the gene matches. The CDR3 is 16 amino acids. For the CDR3, the DNA is TGTGCCAGCAGCTTATCCGGGACAGGATCAAACACTGAAGCTTTCTTT. This sequence encodes CASSLSGTGSNTEAFF.

This chain uses TRBV10-3 with TRBJ1-2, with TRBD1 as a possible D gene (5 bases). V was shortened by 3 bases and J by 1 base, with 12 bases between the two germline ends. Germline CDR1 is ENHRY and CDR2 is SYGVKD. This CDR3 is built from 15 residues. In nucleotides, the CDR3 is TGTGCCATCAGTGAAGGAGGGGCGTATAACTATGGCTACACCTTC. Protein product: CAISEGGAYNYGYTF.

This chain links TRBV19 with TRBJ2-7; no clear D gene. V gave up 3 bases and J gave up 0 bases, with 12 bases separating them. CDR3 length: 15 residues. Germline CDR1 and CDR2: LNHDA and SQIVND (reference sequence). This CDR3 is CASSMAVGSSYEQYF. The CDR3 DNA follows: TGTGCCAGTAGTATGGCTGTAGGCAGCTCCTACGAGCAGTACTTC. Full variable domain (missing parts from reference TRBV19 and TRBJ2-7): DGGITQSPKYLFRKEGQNVTLSCEQNLNHDAMYWYRQDPGQGLRLIYYSQIVNDFQKGDIAEGYSVSREKKESFPLTVTSAQKNPTAFYLCASSMAVGSSYEQYFGPGTRLTVT.

J is TRBJ2-7 and V is TRBV7-3, with 10 bases identical to TRBD1. The CDR3 sequence is 13 residues long. Per germline, CDR1 SGHTA and CDR2 FQGTGA. With 4 bases clipped from V and 4 bases from J, the junction kept 1 base outside the gene matches. Here the CDR3 DNA reads TGTGCCAGCAGCTGGGACAGGGGTTACGAGCAGTACTTC. Amino acids: CASSWDRGYEQYF.

The chain has TRBV2 and TRBJ2-7, with a weak D call TRBD1 (5 bases). Germline V gene data show CDR1 as SNHLY and CDR2 as FYNNEI. This CDR3 spans 13 amino acids. The V gene lost 6 bases and the J gene lost 3 bases, with 12 bases spanning the gap. The CDR3 protein is CASRIRGSYEQYF. CDR3 nucleotide sequence: TGTGCCAGCAGGATAAGGGGTAGCTACGAGCAGTACTTC.

The rearrangement links TRBV2 to TRBJ1-1; D call uncertain. The germline V gene encodes CDR1 SNHLY and CDR2 FYNNEI. The CDR3 is 14 residues long. The germline V and J ends were trimmed by 7 bases and 3 bases, with 15 bases remaining between them. The CDR3 bases are TGTGCCAGCACTGCAGGAGGGCTGGACACTGAAGCTTTCTTT. Protein sequence: CASTAGGLDTEAFF. Combining the CDR3 with reference TRBV2 and TRBJ1-1 gives the whole variable domain EPEVTQTPSHQVTQMGQEVILRCVPISNHLYFYWYRQILGQKVEFLVSFYNNEISEKSEIFDDQFSVERPDGSNFTLKIRSTKLEDSAMYFCASTAGGLDTEAFFGQGTRLTVV.

This clone was seen once. The CDR3 protein is CASSDAPIGSYGYTF. The CDR3 DNA reads as TGTGCCAGCAGTGACGCCCCAATAGGGAGCTATGGCTACACCTTC. The chain joins TRBV6-1 to TRBJ1-2; D is ambiguous. The CDR3 runs to 15 residues. The germline gives CDR1 MNHNS, CDR2 SASEGT. Deletions cut 3 bases from V and 4 bases from J, with 15 bases between.

The chain combines TRBV2 with TRBJ1-5; 7 bases agree with TRBD1. V lost 1 base and J lost 5; bases outside the gene matches: 5. The CDR3 has 15 amino acids. Germline CDR1 SNHLY, CDR2 FYNNEI. CDR3 nucleotide sequence: TGTGCCAGCAGTGAAGAACAGGGGTTGCATCAGCCCCAGCATTTT. Translation: CASSEEQGLHQPQHF.

The chain couples TRBV9 to TRBJ2-1, with D unresolved. The germline gives CDR1 SGDLS, CDR2 YYNGEE. The CDR3 contains 13 residues. Trimming removed 3 bases from V and 3 bases from J, with 7 bases in between. In DNA form, the CDR3 reads TGTGCCAGCAGCGCGGCTATCTACAATGAGCAGTTCTTC. Its translation: CASSAAIYNEQFF.

CDR3 sequence (DNA): TGTGCCAGCAGCTTAGGGCAATCCTACGAGCAGTACTTC. This gives the protein CASSLGQSYEQYF. The J gene is TRBJ2-5, the V gene TRBV11-2; D unresolved. The J call may be wrong; the DNA end is better matched by TRBJ2-7. Germline V gene lookup returns CDR1 SGHAT and CDR2 FQNNGV. This CDR3 has 13 residues.

V usage is TRBV6-5 and J usage is TRBJ1-1; D is undetermined. The CDR3 is made up of 12 amino acids. V shed 6 bases and J shed 7 bases, with 12 bases lying between them. Germline CDR1 and CDR2: MNHEY and SVGAGI. The CDR3 region is CASSRFGIEAFF. As DNA, the CDR3 is TGTGCCAGCAGCCGGTTTGGGATTGAAGCTTTCTTT.

This chain uses TRBV4-3 with TRBJ2-5, with 8 bases aligning to TRBD2. The CDR3 consists of 19 residues. The germline V gene encodes CDR1 LGHNA and CDR2 YSLEER. The J segment lost 4 bases and the V segment lost 0 bases, leaving 16 bases of the junction unmatched. This chain's CDR3 is CASSQDPWFNGGALETQYF. The CDR3 nucleotides read TGCGCCAGCAGCCAAGATCCGTGGTTTAACGGGGGGGCGTTAGAGACCCAGTACTTC.

This clone was detected only once. The chain joins TRBV4-1 to TRBJ1-3, with 9 bases that match TRBD1. Per germline, CDR1 MGHRA and CDR2 YSYEKL. V shed 5 bases and J 4 bases; nucleotides not matched to a gene: 6. CDR3 size: 15 residues. DNA for the CDR3: TGCGCCAGCAGCTGGGACAGGGAGGCAGGAAACACCATATATTTT. Translation gives CASSWDREAGNTIYF.